This T cell receptor (beta chain) was captured by sequencing in a study of T cell repertoires in aging, cancer and after chemotherapy. Study information: Donor ages fell into six groups from 30 or younger up to 70 or older.

Amplification of TCR beta used genomic DNA extracted from peripheral blood. The CDR3 extends over 16 amino acids. CDR1 and CDR2 from the germline V gene are SGHDN and FVKESK. The ends were cut back, 2 bases at V and 0 bases at J, with 13 bases in the middle. TRB rearrangements spanning V, D and J were amplified using mixed TRB-A/B primers. A single record per CDR3 protein comes from TCRdb applying MiXCR to the multiplex PCR reads. This sample has about 11,000 distinct CDR3 sequences, with around a third found just once. Sequencing used blood. V usage is TRBV14 and J usage is TRBJ1-1, with D hard to call. The receptor's source is a human donor in good health. The donor label of this sample is uncertain. DNA of the CDR3: TGTGCCAGCAGCCAATTAGACCTTGTGATGAACACTGAAGCTTTCTTT. Amino acid sequence: CASSQLDLVMNTEAFF.